In this sample, the clone carrying this TCR beta chain is medium-sized. No antigen is known for it. The data belong to a study of PD-L1 blockade in urothelial cancer. Overall study results and limits: Clones that were tumor-associated expanded more in the blood of durable-benefit patients at 3 weeks.

The assay was immunoSEQ multiplex PCR, and TCRdb's table has in-frame clones only and misses some. Of 300 to 450 clones listed, less than 50% are singletons. Looked up from germline, CDR1 is SGHNT and CDR2 is YENEEA. The CDR3 sequence is 14 residues long. V was pared by 4 bases and J by 4 bases, with 6 bases of the junction left unmatched. Patients suffered from locally advanced or metastatic urothelial carcinoma. The chain carries TRBV11-3 and TRBJ1-2; 7 nucleotides match TRBD1. Sequenced material: tumor tissue, taken before atezolizumab (anti-PD-L1) treatment. This sequence was found in a man aged 55 to 70 with urothelial cancer. The DNA of the CDR3 is TGTGCCAGCAGCTCGAGACAGGGAGGCTATGGCTACACCTTC. This gives the protein CASSSRQGGYGYTF.